The 14 T cell receptor beta chains below all came from one sample that was sequenced in a study of cytomegalovirus exposure and HLA in healthy donors (TCRdb year 2017). Library generation was performed with the immunoSEQ multiplex PCR assay. TCRdb retrieved this table from immuneACCESS and kept in-frame rearrangements only. Not all clones are present; in checked studies, unresolved V genes account for under half, and no reason is known for the remainder. The sample includes fewer than 200,000 clones, with approximately 87% observed a single time. About 6% of the sample goes to the ten largest clones. The sequenced sample consisted of PBMCs. The receptors derive from a young woman in good health and CMV-seronegative.

J is TRBJ2-7 and V is TRBV6-5, with TRBD1 identical over 8 bases. The CDR3 length is 15 residues. Per germline, CDR1 MNHEY and CDR2 SVGAGI. The V and J ends lost 6 bases and 7 bases, in that order; junction bases with no gene match: 14. CDR3 coding DNA: TGTGCCAGCAGCTCGGACAGGGCTCTGACTCGAGAGCAGTACTTC. Translated: CASSSDRALTREQYF.

The CDR3 here is CASSPGTSGFNDEQYF. DNA of the CDR3: TGCGCCAGCAGCCCAGGGACTAGCGGGTTCAACGACGAGCAGTACTTC. V usage is TRBV5-1 and J usage is TRBJ2-7, with TRBD2 identical over 12 bases. Trimming at V came to 4 bases and at J to 5 bases, leaving 10 bases not matched to a gene. The CDR3 consists of 16 residues. Germline lookup yields CDR1 SGHRS and CDR2 YFSETQ.

The J gene is TRBJ2-2, the V gene TRBV27, with D maybe TRBD2 (6 bases). Per the germline V gene, CDR1 is MNHEY and CDR2 is SMNVEV (reference sequence). Trimming pared 2 bases from V and 2 bases from J, leaving 12 bases between. CDR3 length: 16 residues. CDR3 amino acids: CASSLAGLDNTGELFF. In DNA form, the CDR3 reads TGTGCCAGCAGTTTAGCGGGACTCGACAACACCGGGGAGCTGTTTTTT.

The genes are TRBV7-2 and TRBJ1-2; TRBD1 aligns across 7 bases. With 5 bases clipped from V and 5 bases from J, the junction kept 11 bases outside the gene matches. This CDR3 contains 15 residues. Germline V gene sequence: CDR1 SGHTA, CDR2 FQGNSA. In nucleotides, the CDR3 is TGTGCCAGCAGCAAAGACTACGGGACAGATTATGGCTACACCTTC. Its protein is CASSKDYGTDYGYTF.

V gene TRBV2 combines with J gene TRBJ2-6; 7 bases fit TRBD2. After removal of 4 bases from V and 4 bases from J, the junction contained 4 bases not matched to a gene. Germline-derived CDR1 and CDR2 are SNHLY and FYNNEI. The CDR3 is 15 residues long. The CDR3 here is CASSGAGVGANVLTF. For the CDR3, the DNA is TGTGCCAGCAGTGGTGCGGGGGTGGGGGCCAACGTCCTGACTTTC.

This chain joins TRBV7-9 and TRBJ1-4; D possibly corresponds to TRBD1 (6 bases). Trimming took 5 bases from V and 7 from J, leaving 20 bases between them. Germline values: CDR1 SEHNR, CDR2 FQNEAQ (reference sequence). The CDR3 covers 16 residues. The CDR3 bases are TGTGCCAGCAGCCCCGTGGGGGGGGGCTTTGGTGAAAAACTGTTTTTT. Its translation is CASSPVGGGFGEKLFF.

V gene TRBV5-1 combines with J gene TRBJ2-5, with 7 bases fitting TRBD1. Germline V gives CDR1 SGHRS, CDR2 YFSETQ. The CDR3 is made up of 14 amino acids. V shed 4 bases, J shed 5 bases, and the junction held 8 bases outside the gene matches. The CDR3 protein is CASSKGQVGETQYF. The CDR3 coding sequence is TGCGCCAGCAGCAAAGGACAGGTGGGGGAGACCCAGTACTTC.

This chain connects TRBV4-2 to TRBJ2-2; D may be TRBD1 or TRBD2 (5 bases each). The V and J ends lost 6 bases and 6 bases respectively, with 11 bases between them. The CDR3 length is 13 residues. The germline gives CDR1 LGHNA, CDR2 YNFKEQ. The CDR3 nucleotides are TGTGCCAGCAGTCCCGGGACGGCCGGGGAGCTGTTTTTT. This gives the protein CASSPGTAGELFF.

The chain uses TRBV19 and TRBJ1-1; D gene ambiguous. In germline, CDR1 is LNHDA, CDR2 SQIVND (reference sequence). The V end lost 5 bases, the J end lost 11 bases, and 12 bases lay between the germline ends. The CDR3 totals 11 residues. As DNA, the CDR3 is TGTGCCAGTAGTGTAACGGGGATGGCTTTCTTT. Amino acid sequence: CASSVTGMAFF.

The gene calls are TRBV7-2 and TRBJ2-7; no clear D. Deletions cut 0 bases from V and 2 bases from J, with 14 bases between. CDR1 and CDR2 (germline): SGHTA, FQGNSA. The CDR3 contains 16 residues. CDR3: CASSLARSSAAYEQYF. As DNA, the CDR3 is TGTGCCAGCAGCTTAGCGAGGTCAAGTGCCGCCTACGAGCAGTACTTC.

This clone was found a few times. The V gene is TRBV5-1, the J gene TRBJ2-3; D is possibly TRBD1 or TRBD2 (5 bases each). The CDR3 is 13 residues long. Germline V gives CDR1 SGHRS, CDR2 YFSETQ. The V gene lost 4 bases and the J gene lost 6 bases, with 12 bases spanning the gap. CDR3 bases: TGCGCCAGCAGCGCGACAGCGGTCGATACGCAGTATTTT. Translating it yields CASSATAVDTQYF.

V usage is TRBV6-5 and J usage is TRBJ1-1; D gene unclear. Germline CDR1 and CDR2: MNHEY and SVGAGI. The CDR3 runs 13 residues. The germline V and J ends were trimmed by 2 bases and 8 bases, with 12 bases remaining between them. DNA for the CDR3: TGTGCCAGCAGTTACAAGGGAGGAAGAGAAGCTTTCTTT. Protein: CASSYKGGREAFF.

The chain couples TRBV19 to TRBJ1-3, with TRBD1 matching over 7 bases. Germline CDR1 is LNHDA and CDR2 is SQIVND (reference sequence). V dropped 3 bases and J dropped 1; count of bases not matched to a gene: 6. CDR3 length: 16 amino acids. This CDR3 reads CASSIGGGTSGNTIYF. The CDR3 DNA reads TGTGCCAGTAGTATCGGAGGGGGCACGTCTGGAAACACCATATATTTT.

The chain combines TRBV7-8 with TRBJ2-5; 7 nucleotides agree with TRBD1. The germline V gene has CDR1 SGHVS and CDR2 FQNEAQ. After removal of 4 bases from V and 1 base from J, the junction contained 3 bases not matched to a gene. The CDR3 spans 14 residues. CDR3 sequence reads: CASSSRDSQETQYF. CDR3 nucleotide sequence: TGTGCCAGCAGCTCCAGGGACAGCCAAGAGACCCAGTACTTC.